These 21 T cell receptor beta chains came from one sample sequenced in a study of human T cells and chemical hapten exposure. This sample's time point: patch test 3, about 24 weeks after DPC sensitization. As for treatment: therapeutic diphenylcyclopropenone sensitization with weekly scalp DPC. In TCRdb, the RACE reads were re-called with MiXCR into one record per CDR3 protein. The sample consists of 95,000 to 150,000 distinct CDR3 sequences, approximately 10% of them appearing once. The material sequenced was whole blood, taken in connection with sensitization to the hapten diphenylcyclopropenone (DPC). These receptors came from a woman in her forties or fifties with alopecia areata. Some clones in this sample may be carry-over from other donors' samples.

This clonotype came up a few times. The chain is built from TRBV29-1 and TRBJ2-3; D gene uncertain. CDR1 and CDR2 (germline): SQVTM, ANQGSEA. The CDR3 extends over 13 amino acids. Trimming stripped 2 bases from V and 0 bases from J, with 6 bases between. The CDR3 protein is CSVETSSTDTQYF. CDR3 DNA sequence: TGCAGCGTTGAAACCTCTAGCACAGATACGCAGTATTTT.

In this sample, this clonotype turned up many times. V usage is TRBV28 and J usage is TRBJ2-7; D possibly corresponds to TRBD2 (6 bases). Trimming took 0 bases from V and 1 from J, leaving 13 bases between them. The CDR3 is 16 residues long. Germline V gene sequence: CDR1 MDHEN, CDR2 SYDVKM. CDR3 sequence reads: CASSLCVQRVSYEQYF. CDR3 nucleotide sequence: TGTGCCAGCAGTTTATGCGTTCAGCGGGTTTCCTACGAGCAGTACTTC.

This clonotype was observed a single time. V gene TRBV6-1 combines with J gene TRBJ2-3, with 7 bases matching TRBD1. The CDR3 consists of 16 residues. Germline V CDR1 and CDR2: MNHNS, SASEGT. The V gene end was trimmed by 6 bases and the J gene end by 6 bases; junction bases not matched to a gene: 15. The CDR3 is CASSREIQGPGDTQYF. Written as DNA, the CDR3 is TGTGCCAGCAGCAGAGAGATACAGGGGCCAGGGGATACGCAGTATTTT.

This clonotype was counted ten times or more. The chain combines TRBV27 with TRBJ2-2; D is unclear. CDR3 length: 13 residues. The V end was cut by 5 bases, the J end by 8 bases, with 12 bases between. Germline V gene sequence: CDR1 MNHEY, CDR2 SMNVEV (reference sequence). The CDR3 sequence is CASSPYWLGELFF. The DNA for the CDR3 is TGTGCCAGCAGTCCCTACTGGTTGGGGGAGCTGTTTTTT.

Ten or more counts support this clonotype. V usage is TRBV13 and J usage is TRBJ2-1; D may be TRBD1 (6 bases). The germline V gene has CDR1 PRHDT and CDR2 FYEKMQ (reference sequence). CDR3 size: 13 residues. Deletions cut 5 bases from V and 5 bases from J, with 10 bases between. CDR3 nucleotides: TGTGCCAGCAGCCCAGGGGTCCACAATGAGCAGTTCTTC. It yields the protein CASSPGVHNEQFF. The full variable domain, in which reference TRBV13 and TRBJ2-1 provide the parts outside the CDR3, is AAGVIQSPRHLIKEKRETATLKCYPIPRHDTVYWYQQGPGQDPQFLISFYEKMQSDKGSIPDRFSAQQFSDYHSELNMSSLELGDSALYFCASSPGVHNEQFFGPGTRLTVL.

Ten or more counts support this clonotype. The genes are TRBV11-2 and TRBJ2-7, with 10 bases identical to TRBD2. Per germline, CDR1 SGHAT and CDR2 FQNNGV. The V and J ends lost 5 bases and 4 bases, in that order; junction bases with no gene match: 5. The CDR3 is made up of 14 amino acids. The DNA for the CDR3 is TGTGCCAGCAGCCCAGCGGGAGGGCCGTACGAGCAGTACTTC. Its protein is CASSPAGGPYEQYF. The variable domain in full, with the rest retrieved from reference TRBV11-2 and TRBJ2-7, is EAGVAQSPRYKIIEKRQSVAFWCNPISGHATLYWYQQILGQGPKLLIQFQNNGVVDDSQLPKDRFSAERLKGVDSTLKIQPAKLEDSAVYLCASSPAGGPYEQYFGPGTRLTVT.

This clonotype has more than one count but fewer than ten. The chain joins TRBV18 to TRBJ1-1; D gene uncertain. The germline V gene has CDR1 KGHSH and CDR2 LQKENI. V lost 5 bases and J lost 3, with 7 bases in between. This CDR3 has 12 residues. The CDR3 loop is CASSGGDTEAFF. The CDR3 coding sequence is TGTGCCAGCTCAGGCGGGGACACTGAAGCTTTCTTT.

Only a few counts were recorded for this clonotype. This chain links TRBV7-9 with TRBJ2-7, with D perhaps matching TRBD2 (5 bases). V shed 5 bases and J shed 3 bases, with 11 bases lying between them. The germline CDR1 and CDR2 sequences are SEHNR and FQNEAQ (reference sequence). The CDR3 totals 13 residues. The CDR3 DNA follows: TGTGCCAGCAGCCCCACGGGGTACTACGAGCAGTACTTC. Amino acid sequence: CASSPTGYYEQYF.

The chain employs TRBV30 and TRBJ2-7; 13 nucleotides match TRBD2. Germline V gene lookup returns CDR1 GTSNPN and CDR2 SVGIG (reference sequence). CDR3 length equals 14 residues. The CDR3 loop is CAGQGLAGKYEQYF. The CDR3 DNA is TGTGCAGGACAGGGACTAGCGGGGAAATACGAGCAGTACTTC.

This clonotype was observed at least ten times. The rearrangement links TRBV4-1 to TRBJ2-7; the D gene is possibly TRBD1 (6 bases). The V and J ends lost 1 base and 6 bases respectively, with 13 bases between them. CDR3 length: 14 residues. Germline loops: CDR1 MGHRA, CDR2 YSYEKL. This chain's CDR3 is CASSQAATRGEQYF. The CDR3, as DNA: TGCGCCAGCAGCCAAGCGGCAACCAGGGGCGAGCAGTACTTC.

The J gene is TRBJ2-5, the V gene TRBV7-2; D possibly matches TRBD1 or TRBD2 (7 bases each). The CDR3 is made up of 16 amino acids. V gave up 4 bases and J gave up 3 bases, with 18 bases separating them. The germline V gene encodes CDR1 SGHTA and CDR2 FQGNSA. CDR3 region: CASSSQGGSRKETQYF. Written as DNA, the CDR3 is TGTGCCAGCAGCTCTCAGGGGGGGAGTAGGAAAGAGACCCAGTACTTC. Filled out from reference TRBV7-2 and TRBJ2-5, the complete variable domain reads GAGVSQSPSNKVTEKGKDVELRCDPISGHTALYWYRQSLGQGLEFLIYFQGNSAPDKSGLPSDRFSAERTGGSVSTLTIQRTQQEDSAVYLCASSSQGGSRKETQYFGPGTRLLVL.

The chain has TRBV3-1 and TRBJ1-1, with TRBD1 matching over 12 bases. V shed 4 bases, J shed 5 bases, and the junction held 14 bases outside the gene matches. This CDR3 region has 18 residues. From germline, CDR1 is LGHDT and CDR2 YNNKEL (reference sequence). CDR3: CASSPPRRDRGRGTEAFF. The CDR3 DNA sequence: TGTGCCAGCAGCCCCCCGCGAAGGGACAGGGGGCGCGGGACTGAAGCTTTCTTT.

The sample holds many counts of this clonotype. The chain has TRBV7-2 and TRBJ2-5, with D possibly TRBD1 on 6 matching bases. This CDR3 region has 15 residues. V dropped 0 bases and J dropped 5 bases, with 13 bases sitting between them. CDR1 is SGHTA and CDR2 is FQGNSA in the germline V gene. As DNA, the CDR3 is TGTGCCAGCAGCTTAGCCGCCCGGGACACGGAGACCCAGTACTTC. As protein: CASSLAARDTETQYF.

This rearrangement joins TRBV28 to TRBJ1-2; D ambiguous. The germline gives CDR1 MDHEN, CDR2 SYDVKM. CDR3 length: 17 residues. V lost 3 bases, J lost 2 bases, and 19 bases lay in between. In nucleotides, the CDR3 is TGTGCCAGCAGTTTTAGTGGTATAAGGGTCGAAAACTATGGCTACACCTTC. It yields the protein CASSFSGIRVENYGYTF.

This chain links TRBV29-1 with TRBJ1-5; tentatively, D is TRBD1 (6 bases). The CDR3 has 17 residues. Per germline, CDR1 SQVTM and CDR2 ANQGSEA. Trimming took off 4 bases at V and 0 bases at J, with 19 bases between the two ends. This chain's CDR3 is CSVGHRAKQYSNQPQHF. The CDR3 nucleotides read TGCAGCGTTGGGCACAGGGCTAAGCAGTATAGCAATCAGCCCCAGCATTTT.

This clonotype was detected a few times. J is TRBJ2-1 and V is TRBV7-9, with D unclear. The CDR3 totals 14 residues. Trimming took off 1 base at V and 6 bases at J, with 10 bases between the two ends. The V gene's germline CDR1 is SEHNR and CDR2 FQNEAQ (reference sequence). The CDR3 DNA is TGTGCCAGCAGCTTAGACCCGAAGCGCAATGAGCAGTTCTTC. It yields the protein CASSLDPKRNEQFF.

There are a few counts of this clonotype. This rearrangement joins TRBV24-1 to TRBJ2-2; no clear D gene. Germline lookup yields CDR1 KGHDR and CDR2 SFDVKD. The CDR3 consists of 12 residues. Trimming shortened V by 6 bases and J by 4 bases, and 5 bases separated the two germline ends. As DNA, the CDR3 is TGTGCCACCAGTAGAGGCACCGGGGAGCTGTTTTTT. Protein: CATSRGTGELFF.

The V gene is TRBV7-2, the J gene TRBJ1-2; D gene uncertain. CDR3 size: 13 residues. The germline V gene encodes CDR1 SGHTA and CDR2 FQGNSA. V was pared by 3 bases and J by 1 base, with 6 bases between. CDR3 DNA sequence: TGTGCCAGCAGCTTCGCCCTTAACTATGGCTACACCTTC. Its translation: CASSFALNYGYTF.

This clonotype was recorded a few times. The rearrangement links TRBV5-4 to TRBJ2-7, with 10 bases identical to TRBD1. V was pared by 4 bases and J by 1 base, with 8 bases of the junction left unmatched. CDR1 SGHNT and CDR2 YYREEE come from the germline V gene (reference sequence). The CDR3 runs 16 residues. For the CDR3, the DNA is TGTGCCAGCAGCCGGGACAGGGGTGACCTTTCCTACGAGCAGTACTTC. Its protein is CASSRDRGDLSYEQYF.

This clonotype was counted between two and nine times. The chain joins TRBV3-1 to TRBJ1-1; D unresolved. The germline V and J ends were trimmed by 2 bases and 0 bases, with 4 bases remaining between them. Germline CDR1 reads LGHDT; CDR2 reads YNNKEL (reference sequence). The CDR3 is 13 amino acids. CDR3 sequence (DNA): TGTGCCAGCAGCCAAATCTTGAACACTGAAGCTTTCTTT. Amino acid sequence: CASSQILNTEAFF.

In this sample, this clonotype turned up a few times. The CDR3 is CASSENRADTEAFF. DNA for the CDR3: TGCGCCAGCAGTGAGAACAGGGCGGACACTGAAGCTTTCTTT. The V gene is TRBV10-2, the J gene TRBJ1-1, with D possibly TRBD1 on 6 matching bases. This CDR3 contains 14 residues. V was clipped by 2 bases and J by 3 bases, with 10 bases between them. Germline V gene lookup returns CDR1 WSHSY and CDR2 SAAADI.